These T cell receptor beta chains were read from a single sample in a study of Ad26.COV2.S vaccination and SARS-CoV-2 variants. Measured with immunoSEQ multiplex PCR; TCRdb has only the in-frame clones, and not every one. This table has nearly 400,000 clones, around 91% appearing once. The sample here was peripheral blood, taken in a trial of Ad26.COV2.S vaccine versus placebo. The origin of the receptors is a person between 18 and 59 years old who received the Ad26.COV2.S COVID-19 vaccine or a placebo. Each CDR3 is given with its conserved first and last residue. Fields, in order: J gene, D gene, clone size, V gene, CDR3 protein, CDR3 DNA. The D gene is left open where the match is weak. Some rows mark clone size as missing; the rest say once, few, many or name a class of expanded clone.

J gene: TRBJ1-4; D gene: .; clone size: .; V gene: TRBV28; CDR3 protein: CASSLFPRGATNEKLFF; CDR3 DNA: TGTGCCAGCAGTTTATTCCCGAGGGGGGCAACTAATGAAAAACTGTTTTTT
J gene: TRBJ1-5; D gene: .; clone size: .; V gene: TRBV19; CDR3 protein: CASSIGELPNQPQHF; CDR3 DNA: TGTGCCAGTAGTATCGGGGAGCTGCCGAATCAGCCCCAGCATTTT
J gene: TRBJ1-1; D gene: .; clone size: once; V gene: TRBV19; CDR3 protein: CASRRDVYTEAFF; CDR3 DNA: TGTGCCAGCCGTCGGGACGTCTACACTGAAGCTTTCTTT
J gene: TRBJ2-5; D gene: TRBD2; clone size: .; V gene: TRBV7-8; CDR3 protein: CASSLVGGRPQETQYF; CDR3 DNA: TGTGCCAGCAGCTTAGTTGGCGGGAGGCCCCAAGAGACCCAGTACTTC
J gene: TRBJ2-7; D gene: .; clone size: .; V gene: TRBV19; CDR3 protein: CASSSSGRGEQYF; CDR3 DNA: TGTGCCAGTAGTTCGTCAGGGAGAGGGGAGCAGTACTTC
J gene: TRBJ2-7; D gene: TRBD2; clone size: .; V gene: TRBV3-1/TRBV3-2; CDR3 protein: CASSPLTSGRSWEQYF; CDR3 DNA: TGTGCCAGCAGCCCCCTGACTAGCGGGAGGTCTTGGGAGCAGTACTTC
J gene: TRBJ2-5; D gene: .; clone size: .; V gene: TRBV4-2; CDR3 protein: CASSHSQGRQETQYF; CDR3 DNA: TGTGCCAGCAGCCATTCTCAGGGCCGGCAAGAGACCCAGTACTTC
J gene: TRBJ2-5; D gene: .; clone size: .; V gene: TRBV29-1; CDR3 protein: CSVESVETQYF; CDR3 DNA: TGCAGCGTTGAAAGTGTGGAGACCCAGTACTTC
J gene: TRBJ1-1; D gene: .; clone size: .; V gene: TRBV3-1/TRBV3-2; CDR3 protein: CASSQGVGSGTEAFF; CDR3 DNA: TGTGCCAGCAGCCAAGGAGTAGGCAGTGGGACTGAAGCTTTCTTT
J gene: TRBJ2-4; D gene: .; clone size: .; V gene: TRBV12-3/TRBV12-4; CDR3 protein: CASRADGMVIQYF; CDR3 DNA: TGTGCCAGCAGGGCGGACGGGATGGTCATTCAGTACTTC
J gene: TRBJ1-3; D gene: .; clone size: .; V gene: TRBV4-2; CDR3 protein: CASSRSLSSPVGNTIYF; CDR3 DNA: TGTGCCAGCAGCCGATCCCTCTCGTCCCCTGTTGGAAACACCATATATTTT
J gene: TRBJ1-2; D gene: .; clone size: once; V gene: TRBV3-1/TRBV3-2; CDR3 protein: CASSQASYGYTF; CDR3 DNA: TGTGCCAGCAGCCAAGCCTCCTATGGCTACACCTTC
J gene: TRBJ2-1; D gene: .; clone size: once; V gene: TRBV6-2/TRBV6-3; CDR3 protein: CASSYSSRGGNEQFF; CDR3 DNA: TGTGCCAGCAGTTACTCGTCCAGGGGCGGGAATGAGCAGTTCTTC
J gene: TRBJ2-7; D gene: .; clone size: few; V gene: TRBV2; CDR3 protein: CASRPGISYEQYF; CDR3 DNA: TGTGCCAGCAGACCAGGTATCTCCTACGAGCAGTACTTC
J gene: TRBJ1-5; D gene: TRBD1; clone size: .; V gene: TRBV7-9; CDR3 protein: CASSLGDRGNQPQHF; CDR3 DNA: TGTGCCAGCAGCTTAGGGGACAGGGGCAATCAGCCCCAGCATTTT
J gene: TRBJ2-1; D gene: .; clone size: .; V gene: TRBV5-1; CDR3 protein: CASSFLRSTYNEQFF; CDR3 DNA: TGCGCCAGCAGCTTTTTAAGATCTACCTACAATGAGCAGTTCTTC
J gene: TRBJ2-2; D gene: .; clone size: .; V gene: TRBV10-3; CDR3 protein: CAISVGGGNTGELFF; CDR3 DNA: TGTGCCATCAGTGTTGGGGGTGGCAACACCGGGGAGCTGTTTTTT
J gene: TRBJ2-2; D gene: .; clone size: once; V gene: TRBV5-1; CDR3 protein: CASRRHEAGELFF; CDR3 DNA: TGCGCCAGCAGACGACACGAGGCCGGGGAGCTGTTTTTT
J gene: TRBJ1-1; D gene: .; clone size: .; V gene: TRBV5-1; CDR3 protein: CASSLGRGTEAFF; CDR3 DNA: TGCGCCAGCAGCCTAGGGCGGGGCACTGAAGCTTTCTTT
J gene: TRBJ2-2; D gene: .; clone size: .; V gene: TRBV15; CDR3 protein: CATSGALGDGELFF; CDR3 DNA: TGTGCCACCAGCGGGGCGCTGGGGGACGGGGAGCTGTTTTTT
J gene: TRBJ2-7; D gene: .; clone size: .; V gene: TRBV11-1; CDR3 protein: CVSSLVLGGDEQYF; CDR3 DNA: TGTGTCAGCAGCTTAGTTCTCGGTGGCGACGAGCAGTACTTC
J gene: TRBJ2-7; D gene: TRBD1; clone size: .; V gene: TRBV11-1; CDR3 protein: CASSLTGIGTDEQYF; CDR3 DNA: TGTGCCAGCAGCTTGACAGGGATCGGGACCGACGAGCAGTACTTC
J gene: TRBJ2-5; D gene: .; clone size: .; V gene: TRBV30; CDR3 protein: CAWAGTFQETQYF; CDR3 DNA: TGTGCCTGGGCCGGGACATTCCAAGAGACCCAGTACTTC
J gene: TRBJ2-1; D gene: TRBD2; clone size: once; V gene: TRBV28; CDR3 protein: CASSLAGGNFF; CDR3 DNA: TGTGCCAGCAGTTTAGCGGGAGGGAACTTCTTC
J gene: TRBJ2-7; D gene: TRBD2; clone size: once; V gene: TRBV27; CDR3 protein: CASRREAYEQYF; CDR3 DNA: TGTGCCAGCCGGCGGGAGGCCTACGAGCAGTACTTC
J gene: TRBJ2-1; D gene: .; clone size: .; V gene: TRBV18; CDR3 protein: CASSPSPIRTLNNEQFF; CDR3 DNA: TGTGCCAGCTCACCCTCACCGATCAGGACGCTTAACAATGAGCAGTTCTTC
J gene: TRBJ1-1; D gene: TRBD1; clone size: .; V gene: TRBV19; CDR3 protein: CASSDRGQAFF; CDR3 DNA: TGTGCCAGTAGCGACAGGGGGCAAGCTTTCTTT
J gene: TRBJ1-5; D gene: .; clone size: few; V gene: TRBV7-2; CDR3 protein: CASSLDHHPAQPQHF; CDR3 DNA: TGTGCCAGCAGCTTAGACCACCATCCCGCCCAGCCCCAGCATTTT
J gene: TRBJ2-7; D gene: TRBD1; clone size: .; V gene: TRBV5-1; CDR3 protein: CASSLAGQGRGYEQYF; CDR3 DNA: TGCGCCAGCAGCTTGGCCGGACAGGGGCGGGGTTACGAGCAGTACTTC
J gene: TRBJ1-5; D gene: .; clone size: .; V gene: TRBV19; CDR3 protein: CASSTTAGGQPQHF; CDR3 DNA: TGTGCCAGTAGTACCACCGCCGGAGGTCAGCCCCAGCATTTT
J gene: TRBJ1-5; D gene: .; clone size: .; V gene: TRBV4-1; CDR3 protein: CASSQEAGNQPQHF; CDR3 DNA: TGCGCCAGCAGCCAAGAGGCGGGCAATCAGCCCCAGCATTTT
J gene: TRBJ2-7; D gene: .; clone size: few; V gene: TRBV3-1/TRBV3-2; CDR3 protein: CASSWEAEQYF; CDR3 DNA: TGTGCCAGCAGCTGGGAAGCGGAGCAGTACTTC
J gene: TRBJ2-1; D gene: .; clone size: .; V gene: TRBV9; CDR3 protein: CASSVATGRGDEQFF; CDR3 DNA: TGTGCCAGCAGCGTAGCGACAGGGAGGGGCGATGAGCAGTTCTTC
J gene: TRBJ1-5; D gene: .; clone size: .; V gene: TRBV4-3; CDR3 protein: CASSQDGTGNQPQHF; CDR3 DNA: TGCGCCAGCAGCCAAGATGGAACAGGGAATCAGCCCCAGCATTTT
J gene: TRBJ1-2; D gene: TRBD1; clone size: few; V gene: TRBV3-1/TRBV3-2; CDR3 protein: CASSQHGQGDYGYTF; CDR3 DNA: TGTGCCAGCAGCCAACACGGACAGGGCGACTATGGCTACACCTTC
J gene: TRBJ1-5; D gene: .; clone size: .; V gene: TRBV2; CDR3 protein: CASSAYSNQPQHF; CDR3 DNA: TGTGCCAGCAGCGCCTATAGCAATCAGCCCCAGCATTTT
J gene: TRBJ1-2; D gene: .; clone size: .; V gene: TRBV19; CDR3 protein: CASTRAAYGYTF; CDR3 DNA: TGTGCCAGTACTCGGGCCGCATATGGCTACACCTTC
J gene: TRBJ1-1; D gene: .; clone size: .; V gene: TRBV18; CDR3 protein: CASSPRENPYTEAFF; CDR3 DNA: TGTGCCAGCTCACCACGGGAAAATCCGTACACTGAAGCTTTCTTT
J gene: TRBJ2-1; D gene: TRBD2; clone size: .; V gene: TRBV6-5; CDR3 protein: CATGTSAMGNEQFF; CDR3 DNA: TGTGCTACCGGGACTAGCGCGATGGGCAATGAGCAGTTCTTC
J gene: TRBJ1-1; D gene: .; clone size: .; V gene: TRBV6-5; CDR3 protein: CASTKARGTEAFF; CDR3 DNA: TGTGCCAGCACCAAAGCTCGGGGAACTGAAGCTTTCTTT
J gene: TRBJ2-7; D gene: .; clone size: .; V gene: TRBV4-1; CDR3 protein: CASSRSDGNYEQYF; CDR3 DNA: TGCGCCAGCAGCCGATCGGACGGAAACTACGAGCAGTACTTC
J gene: TRBJ2-3; D gene: .; clone size: .; V gene: TRBV5-8; CDR3 protein: CASSLKTALTDTQYF; CDR3 DNA: TGTGCCAGCAGCTTAAAGACAGCACTCACAGATACGCAGTATTTT
J gene: TRBJ2-1; D gene: TRBD2; clone size: .; V gene: TRBV3-1/TRBV3-2; CDR3 protein: CASSQDPLAGVYEQFF; CDR3 DNA: TGTGCCAGCAGCCAAGATCCCCTAGCGGGAGTATATGAGCAGTTCTTC
J gene: TRBJ2-7; D gene: TRBD2; clone size: once; V gene: TRBV29-1; CDR3 protein: CSVSSLLAGSGEQYF; CDR3 DNA: TGCAGCGTTAGCTCCCTACTAGCGGGATCCGGAGAGCAGTACTTC
J gene: TRBJ2-7; D gene: TRBD1; clone size: .; V gene: TRBV4-1; CDR3 protein: CASSQGMHRGNLYEQYF; CDR3 DNA: TGCGCCAGCAGCCAAGGAATGCACAGGGGAAATCTTTACGAGCAGTACTTC
J gene: TRBJ1-3; D gene: .; clone size: .; V gene: TRBV6-5; CDR3 protein: CASSPIPRGTIYF; CDR3 DNA: TGTGCCAGCAGCCCCATTCCGAGGGGTACCATATATTTT
J gene: TRBJ2-7; D gene: TRBD1; clone size: .; V gene: TRBV7-9; CDR3 protein: CASSLGTGVHEQYF; CDR3 DNA: TGTGCCAGCAGTCTGGGGACAGGGGTACACGAGCAGTACTTC
J gene: TRBJ1-3; D gene: TRBD1; clone size: .; V gene: TRBV6-5; CDR3 protein: CATQQGAGGNTIYF; CDR3 DNA: TGTGCCACCCAACAGGGGGCTGGTGGAAACACCATATATTTT
J gene: TRBJ2-1; D gene: TRBD2; clone size: once; V gene: TRBV19; CDR3 protein: CASSFRLASSYNEQFF; CDR3 DNA: TGTGCCAGTAGTTTCAGACTAGCAAGCTCCTACAATGAGCAGTTCTTC
J gene: TRBJ2-1; D gene: .; clone size: once; V gene: TRBV4-1; CDR3 protein: CASSQGEISYNEQFF; CDR3 DNA: TGCGCCAGCAGCCAAGGGGAGATATCCTACAATGAGCAGTTCTTC
J gene: TRBJ1-1; D gene: .; clone size: .; V gene: TRBV13; CDR3 protein: CASSPSRQVGDTEAFF; CDR3 DNA: TGTGCCAGCAGCCCGAGCAGACAGGTGGGGGACACTGAAGCTTTCTTT